One sample yielded the 31 T cell receptor beta chains listed below, sequenced in a study of OX40 agonist ivuxolimab in advanced cancers. The data were produced by immunoSEQ multiplex PCR, yet TCRdb's version contains in-frame clones alone and is incomplete. This table holds approximately 82,000 clones, 83% found once. This specimen was CD4+ or CD8+ T cells sorted from blood, taken in a trial of the OX40 agonist ivuxolimab. The origin of the receptors is an adult with an advanced solid tumor such as melanoma, head and neck, liver or kidney cancer.

This clone has a single count. The V and J genes are TRBV7-2 and TRBJ2-5; 8 bases line up with TRBD1. CDR3 length: 14 amino acids. V lost 5 bases to trimming and J lost 6 bases; unmatched junction nucleotides: 8. Germline V CDR1 and CDR2: SGHTA, FQGNSA. The DNA of the CDR3 is TGTGCCAGCAGCACCGGGACAGGCTCGAAGACCCAGTACTTC. Its protein product is CASSTGTGSKTQYF.

The chain carries TRBV27 and TRBJ1-2, with D tentatively TRBD1 (5 bases). The germline V and J ends were trimmed by 2 bases and 4 bases, with 17 bases remaining between them. Germline loops: CDR1 MNHEY, CDR2 SMNVEV (reference sequence). The CDR3 covers 16 residues. CDR3 region: CASSLHPSQGAYGYTF. CDR3 coding DNA: TGTGCCAGCAGTTTACACCCCTCTCAGGGAGCCTATGGCTACACCTTC.

This sequence joins TRBV5-5 and TRBJ2-7; 7 bases line up with TRBD1. The V and J ends lost 1 base and 2 bases, in that order; junction bases with no gene match: 3. The CDR3 is 14 residues long. Germline CDR1 reads SGHKS; CDR2 reads YYEKEE (reference sequence). The CDR3 reads CASSLTGATYEQYF. The CDR3, as DNA: TGTGCCAGCAGCTTGACAGGGGCTACCTACGAGCAGTACTTC.

The chain carries TRBV30 and TRBJ2-3; a possible D gene is TRBD2 (6 bases). This CDR3 has 13 amino acids. Germline V CDR1 and CDR2: GTSNPN, SVGIG (reference sequence). The ends were cut back, 5 bases at V and 2 bases at J, with 11 bases in the middle. In nucleotides, the CDR3 is TGTGCCTGGGGAGGGGCTATCACAGATACGCAGTATTTT. Its translation: CAWGGAITDTQYF.

J is TRBJ2-3 and V is TRBV4-2, with 16 bases matching TRBD2. There are 18 residues in the CDR3. In germline, CDR1 is LGHNA, CDR2 YNFKEQ. V dropped 3 bases and J dropped 4; count of bases not matched to a gene: 7. The CDR3 region has the DNA TGTGCCAGCAGCCACCCCCCGGGACTAGCGGGGGGGGCAGATACGCAGTATTTT. Its protein product is CASSHPPGLAGGADTQYF.

The chain joins TRBV5-4 to TRBJ2-2; D is unclear. Trimming pared 4 bases from V and 3 bases from J, leaving 13 bases between. The germline V gene encodes CDR1 SGHNT and CDR2 YYREEE (reference sequence). This CDR3 is built from 15 residues. CDR3 coding DNA: TGTGCCAGCAGCGACCAAGGTCGGGACACCGGGGAGCTGTTTTTT. This codes for CASSDQGRDTGELFF. The full variable domain, completed using reference TRBV5-4 and TRBJ2-2, is ETGVTQSPTHLIKTRGQQVTLRCSSQSGHNTVSWYQQALGQGPQFIFQYYREEENGRGNFPPRFSGLQFPNYSSELNVNALELDDSALYLCASSDQGRDTGELFFGEGSRLTVL.

In this sample, this clone turned up a few times. The chain carries TRBV5-6 and TRBJ2-5; the D is unclear. Germline CDR1 is SGHDT and CDR2 is YYEEEE. The ends were cut back, 4 bases at V and 2 bases at J, with 15 bases in the middle. CDR3 length: 15 residues. The CDR3 coding sequence is TGTGCCAGCAGCGCGTACCGGGCCGCTCAAGAGACCCAGTACTTC. Its translation is CASSAYRAAQETQYF.

This clone was picked up a small number of times. The rearrangement uses TRBV7-2 and TRBJ2-7; D ambiguous. Looked up from germline, CDR1 is SGHTA and CDR2 is FQGNSA. The CDR3 is made up of 14 amino acids. The V and J ends lost 5 bases and 0 bases respectively, with 11 bases between them. The CDR3 region is CASSPMGNSYEQYF. The DNA of the CDR3 is TGTGCCAGCAGCCCTATGGGAAACTCCTACGAGCAGTACTTC.

The chain links TRBV5-1 to TRBJ2-2; a possible D gene is TRBD2 (5 bases). The germline gives CDR1 SGHRS, CDR2 YFSETQ. Trimming pared 3 bases from V and 5 bases from J, leaving 11 bases between. The CDR3 runs to 14 residues. The CDR3 sequence is CASSSGLGTGELFF. In nucleotides, the CDR3 is TGCGCCAGCAGCTCTGGACTCGGAACCGGGGAGCTGTTTTTT.

The table lists this clone with a few counts. The chain is built from TRBV5-1 and TRBJ1-2, with 11 bases matching TRBD1. The CDR3 is made up of 16 amino acids. V lost 3 bases, J lost 6 bases, and 10 bases stayed unmatched. The germline V gene has CDR1 SGHRS and CDR2 YFSETQ. The CDR3, as DNA: TGCGCCAGCAGCTCGGCCCTGGGACAGGGGGGACATGGCTACACCTTC. As protein: CASSSALGQGGHGYTF.

This clone occurred once. V and J are TRBV10-1 and TRBJ2-7; 9 bases are a match to TRBD2. Losses at the gene ends were 3 bases for V and 0 bases for J; bases not matched to a gene: 6. CDR1 and CDR2 from the germline V gene are WNHNN and SYGVQD (reference sequence). CDR3 length equals 16 residues. CDR3 nucleotide sequence: TGCGCCAGCAGTGATCTTAGCGGGGGCCTCTCCTACGAGCAGTACTTC. The encoded protein is CASSDLSGGLSYEQYF.

This clone turned up a few times. This chain uses TRBV6-5 with TRBJ2-3, with a tentative D call TRBD2 (6 bases). The CDR3 runs to 15 residues. Germline values: CDR1 MNHEY, CDR2 SVGAGI. V was cut by 9 bases and J by 0 bases, with 16 bases left in between. The CDR3 DNA follows: TGTGCCAGTTCCCGGGGGTCGAGTAGCACAGATACGCAGTATTTT. Translation gives CASSRGSSSTDTQYF.

The chain employs TRBV2 and TRBJ1-1, with TRBD1 matching 10 bases. Germline assignment: CDR1 SNHLY and CDR2 FYNNEI. The junction had 16 bases not matched to a gene; V was cut back by 5 bases and J by 10 bases. The CDR3 consists of 16 residues. CDR3 nucleotides: TGTGCCAGCAGTCCCCCGAGGGGGACAGGGGCTGAGGGAGCTTTCTTT. Protein: CASSPPRGTGAEGAFF.

This clone came up once. This chain connects TRBV9 to TRBJ2-5; a possible D gene is TRBD2 (6 bases). CDR1 SGDLS and CDR2 YYNGEE come from the germline V gene. CDR3 length equals 15 residues. Between the trimmed V and J ends, which lost 4 bases and 3 bases, there was a span of 16 bases. CDR3 bases: TGTGCCAGCAGCTCCAGCGTTGGGGGGAAAGAGACCCAGTACTTC. This sequence encodes CASSSSVGGKETQYF.

This clone was detected once. The chain is built from TRBV6-5 and TRBJ1-6; 8 nucleotides agree with TRBD1. CDR1 MNHEY and CDR2 SVGAGI come from the germline V gene. With V trimmed by 2 bases and J by 7 bases, 4 bases remained unmatched. The CDR3 covers 15 residues. The CDR3 here is CASSYRDRLNSPLHF. In DNA form, the CDR3 reads TGTGCCAGCAGTTACCGGGACAGGCTGAATTCACCCCTCCACTTT.

The genes are TRBV10-2 and TRBJ2-7, with a tentative D call TRBD1 (6 bases). Trimming removed 4 bases from V and 4 bases from J, with 8 bases in between. Germline V gene data show CDR1 as WSHSY and CDR2 as SAAADI. CDR3 size: 12 residues. CDR3 in DNA: TGCGCCAGCAGTGGTACAGGGTACGAGCAGTACTTC. It specifies CASSGTGYEQYF.

The chain recombines TRBV29-1 with TRBJ2-3; D call uncertain. The germline V and J ends were trimmed by 7 bases and 0 bases, with 14 bases remaining between them. The germline V gene encodes CDR1 SQVTM and CDR2 ANQGSEA. The CDR3 loop spans 14 amino acids. This chain's CDR3 is CSGGADASTDTQYF. The CDR3 nucleotides are TGCAGCGGAGGTGCAGACGCTAGCACAGATACGCAGTATTTT.

This clone has just a few counts. V gene TRBV30 combines with J gene TRBJ1-2; no clear D. The CDR3 runs to 11 residues. The germline CDR1 and CDR2 sequences are GTSNPN and SVGIG (reference sequence). The ends were cut back, 2 bases at V and 4 bases at J, with 5 bases in the middle. The CDR3 DNA sequence: TGTGCCTGGAGTAAGTTCTATGGCTACACCTTC. It yields the protein CAWSKFYGYTF.

V gene TRBV7-2 combines with J gene TRBJ2-7; 7 bases align to TRBD1. J was trimmed by 3 bases and V by 7 bases; bases with no gene match: 6. The CDR3 runs 13 residues. From germline, CDR1 is SGHTA and CDR2 FQGNSA. This CDR3 is CASNPGQSYEQYF. As DNA, the CDR3 is TGTGCCAGCAACCCGGGACAGAGCTACGAGCAGTACTTC.

The chain links TRBV15 to TRBJ1-2, with no clear D. Trimming took off 0 bases at V and 2 bases at J, with 16 bases between the two ends. Germline V gene data show CDR1 as LNHNV and CDR2 as YYDKDF (reference sequence). This CDR3 contains 17 residues. For the CDR3, the DNA is TGTGCCACCAGCAGAGATCAGCCGGGTTTGGTAAACTATGGCTACACCTTC. This encodes CATSRDQPGLVNYGYTF.

This chain uses TRBV7-2 with TRBJ2-3; D is uncertain. This CDR3 spans 15 amino acids. Germline V gene lookup returns CDR1 SGHTA and CDR2 FQGNSA. The ends were cut back, 6 bases at V and 3 bases at J, with 16 bases in the middle. The CDR3 DNA follows: TGTGCCAGCAGTCTCGGCCTACGCGGAACAGATACGCAGTATTTT. Its protein product is CASSLGLRGTDTQYF.

This clone was detected a few times. The chain joins TRBV19 to TRBJ1-2, with 7 bases fitting TRBD1. CDR1 is LNHDA and CDR2 is SQIVND in the germline V gene (reference sequence). The J segment lost 4 bases and the V segment lost 3 bases, leaving 11 bases of the junction unmatched. CDR3 length: 16 amino acids. CDR3 in amino acids: CASSISGDRVGYGYTF. CDR3 DNA sequence: TGTGCCAGTAGTATCTCGGGCGACAGGGTAGGCTATGGCTACACCTTC.

The chain uses TRBV19 and TRBJ1-4; 9 positions match TRBD1. The length of the CDR3 is 17 residues. The germline CDR1 and CDR2 sequences are LNHDA and SQIVND (reference sequence). V dropped 8 bases and J dropped 7; count of bases not matched to a gene: 17. CDR3 nucleotide sequence: TGTGCCAGTCGTCCCCCTTGGCCGGGACAGGGCAGTGAAAAACTGTTTTTT. It encodes CASRPPWPGQGSEKLFF.

The chain joins TRBV2 to TRBJ2-2; 12 bases match TRBD2. CDR3 size: 15 residues. CDR1 and CDR2 from the germline V gene are SNHLY and FYNNEI. With 6 bases clipped from V and 5 bases from J, the junction kept 4 bases outside the gene matches. The CDR3 region is CASRELAGGTGELFF. The CDR3 DNA is TGTGCCAGCAGAGAACTAGCGGGGGGTACCGGGGAGCTGTTTTTT.

This clone was picked up a small number of times. This rearrangement joins TRBV19 to TRBJ1-2; no reliable D call. Per germline, CDR1 LNHDA and CDR2 SQIVND (reference sequence). Trimming left V 0 bases short and J 3 bases short, with 5 bases between. The CDR3 has 13 amino acids. The CDR3 nucleotides read TGTGCCAGTAGTATAGAGGCAGACTATGGCTACACCTTC. Encoded protein: CASSIEADYGYTF.

The rearrangement links TRBV11-2 to TRBJ1-6, with D hard to call. Looked up from germline, CDR1 is SGHAT and CDR2 is FQNNGV. V gave up 3 bases and J gave up 0 bases, with 18 bases separating them. The CDR3 contains 19 residues. CDR3 nucleotide sequence: TGTGCCAGCAGCTTTAGGAGCCCAAAAGTAAGCTCCTATAATTCACCCCTCCACTTT. Its protein is CASSFRSPKVSSYNSPLHF.

The chain couples TRBV6-4 to TRBJ1-5; D remains unclear. Germline CDR1 reads MRHNA; CDR2 reads SNTAGT. This CDR3 contains 17 residues. The germline V and J ends were trimmed by 2 bases and 2 bases, with 16 bases remaining between them. The CDR3 sequence: CASSDGRAAHGNQPQHF. DNA of the CDR3: TGTGCCAGCAGTGACGGCCGGGCCGCGCATGGCAATCAGCCCCAGCATTTT.

This sequence joins TRBV7-2 and TRBJ1-6; unclear D gene. The germline V gene has CDR1 SGHTA and CDR2 FQGNSA. The V end was cut by 4 bases, the J end by 7 bases, with 11 bases between. The CDR3 contains 14 residues. CDR3 in amino acids: CASSSSRRNSPLHF. CDR3 coding DNA: TGTGCCAGCAGCTCTAGTCGAAGAAATTCACCCCTCCACTTT.

This chain connects TRBV2 to TRBJ2-1, with D unclear. V was clipped by 6 bases and J by 4 bases, with 4 bases between them. Per the germline V gene, CDR1 is SNHLY and CDR2 is FYNNEI. This CDR3 has 11 residues. CDR3 loop: CASRLYNEQFF. Written as DNA, the CDR3 is TGTGCCAGCAGACTTTACAATGAGCAGTTCTTC.

This clone appeared a few times. This chain links TRBV19 with TRBJ1-2; D remains ambiguous. Germline CDR1 LNHDA, CDR2 SQIVND (reference sequence). The CDR3 has 12 amino acids. The V end was cut by 1 base, the J end by 7 bases, with 7 bases between. The CDR3 is CASSIAGTGYTF. CDR3 DNA: TGTGCCAGTAGTATAGCAGGAACTGGCTACACCTTC.

This chain connects TRBV7-9 to TRBJ1-1; D remains ambiguous. V was cut by 5 bases and J by 1 base, with 11 bases left in between. Germline V gives CDR1 SEHNR, CDR2 FQNEAQ (reference sequence). The CDR3 consists of 14 residues. The CDR3: CASSVLGGNTEAFF. The CDR3 DNA reads as TGTGCCAGCAGCGTTTTGGGCGGGAACACTGAAGCTTTCTTT.